One sample yielded the 14 T cell receptor beta chains listed below, sequenced in a study of shared clonotypes between healthy human individuals (dated by TCRdb to 2020 to 2021). Libraries were constructed by the immunoSEQ multiplex PCR assay. The table comes from immuneACCESS by way of TCRdb, which keeps in-frame sequences with V and J called. Part of the clones is missing from these tables; in studies checked, under half for an unresolved V gene and the rest for unknown reasons. The sample table holds more than 900,000 clones, of which approximately 80% were seen once. 0.5% to 0.65% of the sample is taken by the ten largest. Sequenced sample: memory CD4+ T cells from PBMCs. The intended sense of this specimen's cell subset or site label: CD45RA-negative fraction. The receptors originated from a man aged 18 to 35 in good health. Some clones in this sample may be carry-over from other donors' samples.

The chain carries TRBV5-4 and TRBJ2-3; TRBD2 aligns across 9 bases. Losses at the gene ends were 0 bases for V and 6 bases for J; bases not matched to a gene: 8. The germline gives CDR1 SGHNT, CDR2 YYREEE (reference sequence). The CDR3 is made up of 16 amino acids. In nucleotides, the CDR3 is TGTGCCAGCAGCTTGGGGTTAGCGGGAGAGGCTGATACGCAGTATTTT. As protein: CASSLGLAGEADTQYF.

This rearrangement joins TRBV6-5 to TRBJ2-7, with 9 positions matching TRBD1. Germline CDR1 MNHEY, CDR2 SVGAGI. J was trimmed by 1 base and V by 2 bases; bases with no gene match: 6. This CDR3 is built from 16 residues. The CDR3 sequence: CASSYQQGARSYEQYF. CDR3 sequence (DNA): TGTGCCAGCAGTTACCAACAGGGGGCGAGGTCCTACGAGCAGTACTTC.

This sequence joins TRBV5-1 and TRBJ1-2, with a tentative D call TRBD1 (6 bases). Trimming took off 1 base at V and 4 bases at J, with 14 bases between the two ends. CDR1 and CDR2 from the germline V gene are SGHRS and YFSETQ. This CDR3 has 15 residues. The CDR3: CASSLLGQGSYGYTF. The DNA for the CDR3 is TGCGCCAGCAGCTTGTTAGGCCAGGGGTCCTATGGCTACACCTTC.

The chain has TRBV5-4 and TRBJ1-1; TRBD1 agrees at 7 bases. Unmatched junction bases numbered 4, after V lost 5 bases and J lost 0 bases. CDR1 and CDR2 (germline): SGHNT, YYREEE (reference sequence). CDR3 size: 14 residues. In nucleotides, the CDR3 is TGTGCCAGCAGACTGGGACAGTTGAACACTGAAGCTTTCTTT. Translating it yields CASRLGQLNTEAFF.

The V and J genes are TRBV5-1 and TRBJ1-1, with unresolved D. The CDR3 extends over 16 amino acids. CDR1 SGHRS and CDR2 YFSETQ come from the germline V gene. Trimming stripped 2 bases from V and 1 base from J, with 15 bases between. The CDR3 sequence: CASSFSQSGGNTEAFF. As DNA, the CDR3 is TGCGCCAGCAGCTTCTCACAGAGTGGAGGGAACACTGAAGCTTTCTTT.

This clone occurred once. It differs at one base from a far larger clone, so likely a read error. This chain connects TRBV30 to TRBJ1-1; perhaps TRBD1 as D (5 bases). Per germline, CDR1 GTSNPN and CDR2 SVGIG (reference sequence). The CDR3 is 14 amino acids. This chain's CDR3 is CVWETGLMNTEAFF. CDR3 bases: TGTGTCTGGGAAACAGGCCTCATGAACACTGAAGCTTTCTTT.

This chain links TRBV7-2 with TRBJ2-6, with D perhaps TRBD1 (6 bases). The length of the CDR3 is 12 residues. The ends were cut back, 6 bases at V and 13 bases at J, with 13 bases in the middle. Per germline, CDR1 SGHTA and CDR2 FQGNSA. CDR3 residues: CASRYPGQVLTF. As DNA, the CDR3 is TGTGCCAGCAGATACCCGGGACAAGTCCTGACTTTC.

The rearrangement joins TRBV5-4 to TRBJ1-1; tentatively, D is TRBD1 (5 bases). V lost 0 bases and J lost 1, with 10 bases in between. This CDR3 comprises 15 residues. CDR1 and CDR2 (germline): SGHNT, YYREEE (reference sequence). CDR3 sequence reads: CASSLAGGGNTEAFF. CDR3 nucleotides: TGTGCCAGCAGCTTGGCCGGGGGGGGGAACACTGAAGCTTTCTTT.

Only a few counts were recorded for this clone. The chain's CDR3 is CAHGQGTGIDYTF. CDR3 nucleotide sequence: TGTGCCCACGGACAGGGAACGGGGATTGACTACACCTTC. The chain has TRBV10-3 and TRBJ1-2; 8 bases agree with TRBD1. CDR3 length equals 13 residues. After removal of 11 bases from V and 10 bases from J, the junction contained 15 bases not matched to a gene. Germline CDR1 ENHRY, CDR2 SYGVKD.

V and J are TRBV4-2 and TRBJ2-5; 8 bases agree with TRBD2. Germline assignment: CDR1 LGHNA and CDR2 YNFKEQ. The CDR3 spans 15 residues. V was clipped by 2 bases and J by 3 bases; unmatched bases: 5. The CDR3 spells CASSQRRAGEETQYF. The CDR3 DNA sequence: TGTGCCAGCAGCCAACGCCGAGCGGGAGAAGAGACCCAGTACTTC.

Concerning this clone: This sample includes further DNA sequences coding for the same CDR3. The chain is built from TRBV5-1 and TRBJ1-5; a weak D match, TRBD1 (5 bases). The CDR3 has 14 amino acids. Between the trimmed V and J ends, which lost 4 bases and 0 bases, there was a span of 8 bases. Germline CDR1 is SGHRS and CDR2 is YFSETQ. For the CDR3, the DNA is TGCGCCAGCAGCCTGGGGGTTAGCAATCAGCCCCAGCATTTT. Translating gives CASSLGVSNQPQHF.

The V and J genes are TRBV27 and TRBJ2-3; D gene unclear. With 2 bases removed from V and 5 bases from J, the gap between germline ends came to 14 bases. Germline V gene sequence: CDR1 MNHEY, CDR2 SMNVEV (reference sequence). There are 15 residues in the CDR3. The CDR3 sequence: CASSLRGHAIDTQYF. Written as DNA, the CDR3 is TGTGCCAGCAGTTTACGCGGCCACGCTATAGATACGCAGTATTTT.

The J gene is TRBJ1-4, the V gene TRBV4-1; no clear D gene. This CDR3 has 13 residues. Looked up from germline, CDR1 is MGHRA and CDR2 is YSYEKL. V gave up 1 base and J gave up 7 bases, with 7 bases separating them. The CDR3 DNA is TGCGCCAGCAGCCAAGTCGCAAGTGAAAAACTGTTTTTT. Protein: CASSQVASEKLFF.

The table lists this clone with a few counts. The rearrangement joins TRBV27 to TRBJ2-7, with 7 bases that match TRBD1. CDR3 length: 16 residues. The germline CDR1 and CDR2 sequences are MNHEY and SMNVEV (reference sequence). V shed 5 bases and J 3 bases; nucleotides not matched to a gene: 13. The CDR3 DNA sequence: TGTGCCAGCAGTCCATCGACAGGGCGTGGTTTCTACGAGCAGTACTTC. Translation: CASSPSTGRGFYEQYF.